This TCR beta chain was found in a study of T cell repertoires in cytomegalovirus infection. At the level of the study: Indications came from public TCR beta signatures; they pointed to CMV infection and to a matching HLA type.

This clonotype has only a few counts. What it recognizes is unknown. This CDR3 spans 14 amino acids. Looked up from germline, CDR1 is SGHTA and CDR2 is FQGNSA. The study, taken as a whole, reports: The study identified carriers of CMV plus the relevant HLA from cumulative public TCR beta family frequency. The ex vivo response was dominated by HLA-C-restricted CMV-specific TCR beta clonotypes.

TCRdb re-derived calls from the reads in MiXCR, one entry per CDR3 protein. Of more than 250,000 distinct CDR3 sequences listed, about an eighth were seen once; the top ten hold about 8.7%. This receptor was obtained from a human donor in good health (CMV status not recorded). Some clones in this sample may be carry-over from other donors' samples. The sequenced sample consisted of PBMCs. V usage is TRBV7-2 and J usage is TRBJ2-1; 12 bases are shared with TRBD1. The CDR3 region has the DNA TGTGCGACCAAATCTGGGACAGGGGGCACTGAGCAGTTCTTC. Protein sequence: CATKSGTGGTEQFF.